Presented here are 3 T cell receptor beta chains from one specimen sequenced in a study of regulatory T cells in long-lasting Graves disease (dated by TCRdb to 2020 to 2022). Per the publication, the time point label means: newly diagnosed GD, antithyroid drugs for less than 3 months. RNA was extracted from PBMCs in TRIzol for both TCR sequencing and RNA sequencing. The library came from multiplex PCR. Sequencer: Illumina HiSeq 4000. To build TCR beta libraries, CDR3 regions were amplified by Arm-PCR using iRepertoire HTBI primers. Clones were called with MiXCR by TCRdb after fastp trimmed the public reads at Q25, and only in-frame beta chains were retained. Rows are combined by CDR3 protein, so each entry shows the most common genes and DNA. In all, the sample holds about 460,000 distinct CDR3 sequences, and 14% of those were seen once. Together, the top ten hold around a sixth of the sample. This sample was also put to use in a study of T cells in Graves' hyperthyroidism and ophthalmopathy.

The source was peripheral blood mononuclear cells (PBMCs), collected at new diagnosis, from a patient treated with antithyroid drugs. These receptors were taken from a woman between 50 and 59 years old with Graves disease. Donor details come from another sample of the same person, matched by shared clones.

This clonotype was detected many times. The chain couples TRBV6-1 to TRBJ2-2; the D is unclear. The V gene lost 2 bases and the J gene lost 0 bases, with 10 bases spanning the gap. There are 16 residues in the CDR3. Looked up from germline, CDR1 is MNHNS and CDR2 is SASEGT. In nucleotides, the CDR3 is TGTGCCAGCAGTGAACTCGGCGGCTCGAACACCGGGGAGCTGTTTTTT. Translated: CASSELGGSNTGELFF.

This clonotype was counted only a few times. This chain connects TRBV3-1 to TRBJ2-3, with 7 nucleotides matching TRBD1. The V and J ends lost 2 bases and 11 bases, in that order; junction bases with no gene match: 7. Per the germline V gene, CDR1 is LGHDT and CDR2 is YNNKEL (reference sequence). CDR3 size: 13 residues. The CDR3 loop is CASSQQGVVGQYF. The CDR3 bases are TGTGCCAGCAGCCAACAGGGGGTTGTCGGGCAGTATTTT.

This clonotype was observed a handful of times. The chain carries TRBV18 and TRBJ1-5; 12 nucleotides match TRBD1. The germline V gene encodes CDR1 KGHSH and CDR2 LQKENI. This CDR3 has 16 residues. The V gene end was trimmed by 0 bases and the J gene end by 6 bases; junction bases not matched to a gene: 3. The CDR3 spells CASSPPGTGGGQPQHF. The CDR3 DNA is TGTGCCAGCTCACCACCCGGGACAGGGGGCGGTCAGCCCCAGCATTTT.